The clone carrying this T cell receptor beta chain turned up a few times. Its antigen remains unknown. The data belong to a study of T-cell reconstitution after alpha-beta-depleted transplantation in children. General study points: T-cell counts and diversity at one year post-transplant came mainly from newly produced T cells. The study reportedly traced alpha-beta T cells about two months after transplant to several hundred expanded graft clones. Surviving recipient cells, namely T cells and thymic progenitors, were the source of high day-60 TCRbeta diversity in some patients.

CDR1 is SGDLS and CDR2 is YYNGEE in the germline V gene. There are 14 residues in the CDR3. Trimming stripped 6 bases from V and 5 bases from J, with 14 bases between. Library preparation (for TCRbeta) was performed with unique molecular identifiers. MiXCR, run by TCRdb on the PCR reads, gives a single entry per CDR3 protein. The sample shows 900,000 or so distinct CDR3 sequences, roughly 16% of them seen only once. The specimen was PBMCs, mostly from graft donor cells, collected 360 days after TCRalphabeta/CD19-depleted stem cell transplant. The rearrangement links TRBV9 to TRBJ2-2, with a tentative D call TRBD1 (5 bases). The receptor was derived from a male patient between 5 and 17 years old who had a stem cell transplant for acute lymphoblastic leukemia, so the T cells may come from the graft donor. The CDR3 nucleotides are TGTGCCAGCACCCAGGGCTTTGGGACCGGGGAGCTGTTTTTT. It translates to CASTQGFGTGELFF. Using reference TRBV9 and TRBJ2-2 for the parts outside the CDR3, the full variable domain is DSGVTQTPKHLITATGQRVTLRCSPRSGDLSVYWYQQSLDQGLQFLIQYYNGEERAKGNILERFSAQQFPDLHSELNLSSLELGDSALYFCASTQGFGTGELFFGEGSRLTVL.